These 15 T cell receptor beta chains came from one sample sequenced in a study of cytomegalovirus exposure and HLA in healthy donors. PCR used 60 Vbeta primers and 13 Jbeta primers. Using immunoSEQ multiplex PCR, the repertoire was profiled, and TCRdb retains in-frame clones only, with some absent. The sample comprises some 120,000 clones, 75% to 85% of which are singletons, and about 9.2% rests with the top ten. Input material: PBMCs. The receptors here all came from a young man in good health and CMV-seropositive.

This clone was detected only a few times. The gene calls are TRBV30 and TRBJ1-1, with a possible D match to TRBD1 (6 bases). The CDR3 sequence is 13 residues long. V lost 3 bases and J lost 5, with 13 bases in between. Germline CDR1 and CDR2: GTSNPN and SVGIG (reference sequence). Here the CDR3 reads CAWRYNRVTEAFF. In DNA form, the CDR3 reads TGTGCCTGGAGATACAACAGGGTAACTGAAGCTTTCTTT. Based on the CDR3 plus reference TRBV30 and TRBJ1-1, the full variable domain is SQTIHQWPATLVQPVGSPLSLECTVEGTSNPNLYWYRQAAGRGLQLLFYSVGIGQISSEVPQNLSASRPQDRQFILSSKKLLLSDSGFYLCAWRYNRVTEAFFGQGTRLTVV.

The rearrangement links TRBV10-1 to TRBJ1-4, with TRBD1 identical over 9 bases. The ends lost 11 bases at V and 3 bases at J; junction bases unmatched: 16. This CDR3 is built from 17 residues. CDR1 WNHNN and CDR2 SYGVQD come from the germline V gene (reference sequence). Here the CDR3 DNA reads TGCGCCCTTCCCGGGGACAGGGTAAGGGAAGCTAATGAAAAACTGTTTTTT. Protein product: CALPGDRVREANEKLFF.

The chain recombines TRBV6-6 with TRBJ2-5; D possibly corresponds to TRBD1 (6 bases). CDR3 length: 13 residues. Trimming removed 11 bases at V and 1 base at J, with 14 bases between. Germline V gene data show CDR1 as MNHNY and CDR2 as SVGAGI (reference sequence). The CDR3 region is CAVKQGPQETQYF. As DNA, the CDR3 is TGTGCCGTCAAACAGGGCCCCCAAGAGACCCAGTACTTC.

The chain links TRBV5-1 to TRBJ1-5, with D tentatively TRBD1 (5 bases). The CDR3 sequence is 15 residues long. In germline, CDR1 is SGHRS, CDR2 YFSETQ. Trimming removed 7 bases at V and 4 bases at J, with 18 bases between. In DNA form, the CDR3 reads TGCGCCAGCGATATCCACAGGTCCATGAATCAGCCCCAGCATTTT. It encodes CASDIHRSMNQPQHF.

This chain joins TRBV14 and TRBJ2-2; 7 nucleotides align to TRBD1. Germline trimming cut 3 bases from V and 0 bases from J; bases unmatched to any gene: 7. CDR3 size: 17 residues. Germline loops: CDR1 SGHDN, CDR2 FVKESK. CDR3 sequence reads: CASSHPRQGANTGELFF. Written as DNA, the CDR3 is TGTGCCAGCAGCCACCCTAGACAGGGCGCGAACACCGGGGAGCTGTTTTTT.

The chain recombines TRBV29-1 with TRBJ2-3; TRBD2 matches at 12 bases. In germline, CDR1 is SQVTM, CDR2 ANQGSEA. The V segment lost 5 bases and the J segment 0 bases; nucleotides outside the gene matches: 3. CDR3 length equals 15 residues. CDR3 residues: CSVFLAGGSTDTQYF. The CDR3 nucleotides are TGCAGCGTTTTTCTAGCGGGGGGGAGCACAGATACGCAGTATTTT.

This clone was counted a single time. V is TRBV19 and J is TRBJ1-1; D is unresolved. The CDR3 length is 11 residues. The V gene lost 7 bases and the J gene lost 7 bases, with 10 bases spanning the gap. Germline CDR1 is LNHDA and CDR2 is SQIVND (reference sequence). The CDR3 is CASTRGREAFF. The CDR3 DNA sequence: TGTGCCAGTACCAGAGGGCGTGAAGCTTTCTTT. The full variable domain, completed using reference TRBV19 and TRBJ1-1, is DGGITQSPKYLFRKEGQNVTLSCEQNLNHDAMYWYRQDPGQGLRLIYYSQIVNDFQKGDIAEGYSVSREKKESFPLTVTSAQKNPTAFYLCASTRGREAFFGQGTRLTVV.

The V call is TRBV4-1, the J call TRBJ2-5, with 7 bases identical to TRBD1. The trim removed 3 bases at V and 3 bases at J, leaving 7 bases unmatched. Germline lookup yields CDR1 MGHRA and CDR2 YSYEKL. The CDR3 sequence is 15 residues long. The CDR3 DNA sequence: TGCGCCAGCAGCCAGAGCGACAGGGTCAAAGAGACCCAGTACTTC. Its translation: CASSQSDRVKETQYF.

Note on this clone: Other nucleotide sequences in the sample specify the same CDR3. As DNA, the CDR3 is TGCGCCAGCAGCTTGTCGGTGAACACTGAAGCTTTCTTT. This encodes CASSLSVNTEAFF. The chain has TRBV5-1 and TRBJ1-1; no firm D call. Trimming took 1 base from V and 0 from J, leaving 4 bases between them. The germline CDR1 and CDR2 sequences are SGHRS and YFSETQ. This CDR3 region has 13 residues.

Here the CDR3 DNA reads TGTGCCAGCACGGCCAGGGCCTACAATGAGCAGTTCTTC. Protein product: CASTARAYNEQFF. The chain joins TRBV27 to TRBJ2-1; a possible D gene is TRBD1 (5 bases). Trimming cost V 7 bases and J 2 bases, with 9 bases left between them. CDR3 length: 13 amino acids. Germline V lookup: CDR1 MNHEY, CDR2 SMNVEV (reference sequence).

V usage is TRBV7-9 and J usage is TRBJ1-4; 7 bases are a match to TRBD1. Germline CDR1 SEHNR, CDR2 FQNEAQ (reference sequence). The CDR3 extends over 14 amino acids. After removal of 4 bases from V and 8 bases from J, the junction contained 7 bases not matched to a gene. CDR3 loop: CASSSWDRREKLFF. The CDR3 DNA is TGTGCCAGCAGCTCCTGGGACAGACGGGAAAAACTGTTTTTT.

This clone was counted once. The CDR3 is CASSRTSLNTGELFF. The CDR3 nucleotides are TGTGCCAGCTCAAGGACTAGCCTAAACACCGGGGAGCTGTTTTTT. V is TRBV6-5 and J is TRBJ2-2; TRBD2 matches at 8 bases. The germline CDR1 and CDR2 sequences are MNHEY and SVGAGI. The CDR3 has 15 amino acids. The V and J ends lost 8 bases and 2 bases, in that order; junction bases with no gene match: 7.

This chain joins TRBV25-1 and TRBJ1-5; 7 bases fit TRBD1. Unmatched junction bases numbered 13, after V lost 11 bases and J lost 3 bases. This CDR3 comprises 15 residues. The germline CDR1 and CDR2 sequences are MGHDK and SYGVNS. The CDR3 DNA follows: TGTGCCGGGGGCCCCCCGACAGGGCTCAATCAGCCCCAGCATTTT. It translates to CAGGPPTGLNQPQHF.

This chain uses TRBV19 with TRBJ1-2; 8 positions agree with TRBD1. The trim removed 7 bases at V and 1 base at J, leaving 8 bases unmatched. CDR1 is LNHDA, CDR2 SQIVND, per germline (reference sequence). The length of the CDR3 is 15 residues. CDR3 sequence: CASTSTGAFNYGYTF. CDR3 bases: TGTGCCAGTACCTCGACAGGGGCCTTTAACTATGGCTACACCTTC.

V is TRBV7-8 and J is TRBJ2-1, with TRBD2 matching 8 bases. The V gene end was trimmed by 3 bases and the J gene end by 8 bases; junction bases not matched to a gene: 3. Germline loops: CDR1 SGHVS, CDR2 FQNEAQ. CDR3 length: 13 residues. The DNA of the CDR3 is TGTGCCAGCAGCTTCACGGGGGGGGATGAGCAGTTCTTC. Translated: CASSFTGGDEQFF.